This entry lists 18 T cell receptor beta chains sequenced from one sample in a study of T cell repertoires in cytomegalovirus infection. TCRdb called the reads again in MiXCR, with one record for every CDR3 protein. This table holds 84,000 or so distinct CDR3 sequences, approximately 46% found once. These receptors have no known antigen. This specimen was CD8+ T cells from cultured PBMCs, taken from culture after CMV antigen stimulation. The receptors here all came from a human donor in good health (CMV status not recorded). Some clones in this sample may be carry-over from other donors' samples.

V gene TRBV19 combines with J gene TRBJ2-1; D gene unclear. Germline lookup yields CDR1 LNHDA and CDR2 SQIVND (reference sequence). Trimming removed 7 bases from V and 0 bases from J, with 10 bases in between. This CDR3 is 14 amino acids long. The chain's CDR3 is CASNTAYSYNEQFF. CDR3 coding DNA: TGTGCCAGTAATACAGCGTACTCCTACAATGAGCAGTTCTTC.

The chain employs TRBV12-3 or TRBV12-4 and TRBJ2-7; D unclear. The V end was cut by 6 bases, the J end by 3 bases, with 9 bases between. The CDR3 runs 12 residues. The chain's CDR3 is CASSVGIYEQYF. CDR3 DNA: TGTGCCAGCAGCGTGGGTATCTACGAGCAGTACTTC.

The chain couples TRBV27 to TRBJ2-7, with 9 bases fitting TRBD1. Germline trimming cut 0 bases from V and 3 bases from J; bases unmatched to any gene: 3. In germline, CDR1 is MNHEY, CDR2 SMNVEV (reference sequence). The CDR3 runs to 15 residues. This CDR3 reads CASSLSGTGYYEQYF. DNA of the CDR3: TGTGCCAGCAGTTTATCAGGGACAGGGTACTACGAGCAGTACTTC.

J is TRBJ1-1 and V is TRBV6-2 or TRBV6-3; unclear D gene. CDR3 length: 13 amino acids. The germline V gene encodes CDR1 MNHEY and CDR2 SVGEGT. Trimming removed 3 bases from V and 10 bases from J, with 15 bases in between. CDR3 protein: CASSYSPGATAFF. For the CDR3, the DNA is TGTGCCAGCAGTTATTCCCCCGGTGCGACAGCTTTCTTT.

The gene calls are TRBV24-1 and TRBJ2-3; the D is unclear. This CDR3 has 14 amino acids. Germline assignment: CDR1 KGHDR and CDR2 SFDVKD. Trimming pared 0 bases from V and 2 bases from J, leaving 5 bases between. CDR3 residues: CATSDLAYTDTQYF. CDR3 nucleotides: TGTGCCACCAGTGATTTGGCCTACACAGATACGCAGTATTTT.

The table lists this clonotype with a few counts. The V gene is TRBV4-2, the J gene TRBJ2-7; 7 nucleotides agree with TRBD1. Germline lookup yields CDR1 LGHNA and CDR2 YNFKEQ. This CDR3 has 13 residues. Trimming removed 4 bases from V and 4 bases from J; junction bases left unmatched: 4. In DNA, the CDR3 is TGTGCCAGCAGCCCCGGGGACAGATACGAGCAGTACTTC. As protein: CASSPGDRYEQYF.

The V and J genes are TRBV11-1 and TRBJ1-1, with 9 bases fitting TRBD1. J was trimmed by 6 bases and V by 6 bases; bases with no gene match: 5. Germline lookup yields CDR1 SGHAT and CDR2 FQDESV (reference sequence). The CDR3 loop spans 13 amino acids. The CDR3 loop is CASSGQGLSEAFF. The DNA of the CDR3 is TGTGCCAGCAGTGGACAGGGGCTGTCTGAAGCTTTCTTT.

This clonotype was detected once. The J gene is TRBJ2-7, the V gene TRBV15; D is undetermined. The germline V and J ends were trimmed by 5 bases and 5 bases, with 13 bases remaining between them. This CDR3 region has 13 residues. Per germline, CDR1 LNHNV and CDR2 YYDKDF (reference sequence). The CDR3 here is CATSQSPIDEQYF. In DNA form, the CDR3 reads TGTGCCACCAGCCAGAGCCCGATTGACGAGCAGTACTTC.

This clonotype was detected a few times. The chain combines TRBV29-1 with TRBJ2-3; 8 nucleotides match TRBD2. In germline, CDR1 is SQVTM, CDR2 ANQGSEA. The trim removed 7 bases at V and 5 bases at J, leaving 11 bases unmatched. The CDR3 length is 14 residues. In DNA, the CDR3 is TGCAGCGCGGGAGGGGTAAATGTTCTAGATACGCAGTATTTT. Translating gives CSAGGVNVLDTQYF.

The chain employs TRBV6-1 and TRBJ2-3, with D perhaps matching TRBD2 (5 bases). The CDR3 runs to 16 residues. The V and J ends lost 2 bases and 0 bases respectively, with 12 bases between them. CDR1 MNHNS and CDR2 SASEGT come from the germline V gene. The chain's CDR3 is CASSEKEGPSTDTQYF. CDR3 sequence (DNA): TGTGCCAGCAGTGAAAAAGAGGGCCCTAGCACAGATACGCAGTATTTT.

This clonotype was observed a handful of times. The V and J genes are TRBV7-2 and TRBJ2-7, with 7 bases aligning to TRBD1. The V segment lost 6 bases and the J segment 2 bases; nucleotides outside the gene matches: 10. Germline V gene data show CDR1 as SGHTA and CDR2 as FQGNSA. The CDR3 loop spans 15 amino acids. The CDR3 DNA follows: TGTGCCAGCAGACCTCAAGACAGGGTGGCCTACGAGCAGTACTTC. This translates into CASRPQDRVAYEQYF. Combining the CDR3 with reference TRBV7-2 and TRBJ2-7 gives the whole variable domain GAGVSQSPSNKVTEKGKDVELRCDPISGHTALYWYRQSLGQGLEFLIYFQGNSAPDKSGLPSDRFSAERTGGSVSTLTIQRTQQEDSAVYLCASRPQDRVAYEQYFGPGTRLTVT.

The V gene is TRBV27, the J gene TRBJ1-5; D might be TRBD1 (6 bases). In germline, CDR1 is MNHEY, CDR2 SMNVEV (reference sequence). This CDR3 is 15 amino acids long. Trimming removed 0 bases at V and 5 bases at J, with 11 bases between. CDR3 sequence (DNA): TGTGCCAGCAGTTTATCGTGGGGGCCGGATCAGCCCCAGCATTTT. Protein sequence: CASSLSWGPDQPQHF.

This clonotype has at least ten counts. This chain joins TRBV12-3 or TRBV12-4 and TRBJ1-5; D perhaps matches TRBD1 (5 bases). The ends were cut back, 5 bases at V and 2 bases at J, with 16 bases in the middle. The CDR3 has 16 amino acids. The CDR3 protein is CASSPWDLGGNQPQHF. DNA for the CDR3: TGTGCCAGCAGTCCCTGGGACTTGGGGGGCAATCAGCCCCAGCATTTT.

V is TRBV24-1 and J is TRBJ2-3, with D unclear. Germline V gene lookup returns CDR1 KGHDR and CDR2 SFDVKD. CDR3 length: 14 amino acids. Trimming removed 3 bases from V and 4 bases from J, with 10 bases in between. CDR3 nucleotide sequence: TGTGCCACCAGTGATCCCCAGGTCTCAGATACGCAGTATTTT. Translated, it gives CATSDPQVSDTQYF.

In this sample, this clonotype turned up many times. The rearrangement joins TRBV7-6 to TRBJ2-1; D is possibly TRBD1 (6 bases). Trimming cost V 2 bases and J 8 bases, with 13 bases left between them. Germline lookup yields CDR1 SGHVS and CDR2 FNYEAQ. This CDR3 is 14 amino acids long. The CDR3 sequence: CASSLLTGFYEQFF. The CDR3 DNA follows: TGTGCCAGCAGCTTATTAACAGGGTTCTATGAGCAGTTCTTC.

The chain is built from TRBV7-9 and TRBJ2-1, with 9 nucleotides matching TRBD2. Looked up from germline, CDR1 is SEHNR and CDR2 is FQNEAQ (reference sequence). The trim removed 7 bases at V and 6 bases at J, leaving 10 bases unmatched. The CDR3 totals 15 residues. CDR3: CASTPFASGINEQFF. CDR3 bases: TGTGCCAGCACCCCTTTCGCTAGCGGGATCAATGAGCAGTTCTTC. Drawing the rest from reference TRBV7-9 and TRBJ2-1, the complete variable domain is DTGVSQNPRHKITKRGQNVTFRCDPISEHNRLYWYRQTLGQGPEFLTYFQNEAQLEKSRLLSDRFSAERPKGSFSTLEIQRTEQGDSAMYLCASTPFASGINEQFFGPGTRLTVL.

This clonotype was seen only a few times. V and J are TRBV7-8 and TRBJ2-3; 11 bases align to TRBD2. The CDR3 length is 18 residues. The junction had 14 bases not matched to a gene; V was cut back by 5 bases and J by 4 bases. Germline-derived CDR1 and CDR2 are SGHVS and FQNEAQ. This CDR3 is CASSRPLLAGGSPDTQYF. Written as DNA, the CDR3 is TGTGCCAGCAGCCGACCCCTTCTAGCGGGAGGTTCACCAGATACGCAGTATTTT. The full variable domain, rest sourced from reference TRBV7-8 and TRBJ2-3, is GAGVSQSPRYKVAKRGQDVALRCDPISGHVSLFWYQQALGQGPEFLTYFQNEAQLDKSGLPSDRFFAERPEGSVSTLKIQRTQQEDSAVYLCASSRPLLAGGSPDTQYFGPGTRLTVL.

The rearrangement uses TRBV19 and TRBJ2-5, with a possible D match to TRBD2 (5 bases). Germline CDR1 LNHDA, CDR2 SQIVND (reference sequence). The CDR3 contains 14 residues. V shed 3 bases and J shed 2 bases, with 10 bases lying between them. DNA of the CDR3: TGTGCCAGTAGTATGGGAGTTCGGCAAGAGACCCAGTACTTC. Protein sequence: CASSMGVRQETQYF.